This T cell receptor beta chain was recorded in a study of OX40 agonist ivuxolimab in advanced cancers. CDR1 is LNHDA and CDR2 is SQIVND in the germline V gene (reference sequence). This CDR3 is built from 14 residues. Trimming shortened V by 1 base and J by 8 bases, and 14 bases separated the two germline ends. Study findings and constraints: Certain nonresponding patients likewise had low normalized T-cell clonal expansion.

Clones were sequenced by immunoSEQ multiplex PCR, and TCRdb holds only the in-frame ones, with some missing. The sample yields tens of thousands of clones, 75% to 90% seen once. A word on this clone: The antigen is not known.

The chain is built from TRBV19 and TRBJ1-2, with unresolved D. This TCR came from an adult with an advanced solid tumor such as melanoma, head and neck, liver or kidney cancer. The sample was CD4+ or CD8+ T cells sorted from blood, taken in a trial of the OX40 agonist ivuxolimab. CDR3 region: CASSIGSGLGGYTF. The CDR3 DNA follows: TGTGCCAGTAGTATAGGATCGGGTCTGGGCGGCTACACCTTC.